This passage covers 28 T cell receptor beta chains from one sample sequenced in a study of blood T cell repertoires in COVID-19. Assay used: immunoSEQ multiplex PCR; TCRdb lists only in-frame clones, some missing. The table shows roughly 400,000 clones, with around 87% occurring only once. The sample comprised PBMCs or T cells enriched from blood (not recorded which). These receptors originate from a woman aged 45-59 years who had recovered from COVID-19.

The chain joins TRBV30 to TRBJ2-7, with D hard to call. The CDR3 length is 13 residues. V shed 1 base and J shed 2 bases, with 9 bases lying between them. CDR1 is GTSNPN, CDR2 SVGIG, per germline (reference sequence). The CDR3 DNA is TGTGCCTGGAGTGGAAGCCTTCCCTACGAGCAGTACTTC. Protein: CAWSGSLPYEQYF. The full variable domain, with the rest looked up from reference TRBV30 and TRBJ2-7, is SQTIHQWPATLVQPVGSPLSLECTVEGTSNPNLYWYRQAAGRGLQLLFYSVGIGQISSEVPQNLSASRPQDRQFILSSKKLLLSDSGFYLCAWSGSLPYEQYFGPGTRLTVT.

The rearrangement joins TRBV5-1 to TRBJ2-4; no firm D call. This CDR3 is built from 13 residues. V was clipped by 0 bases and J by 8 bases, with 9 bases between them. CDR1 SGHRS and CDR2 YFSETQ come from the germline V gene. For the CDR3, the DNA is TGCGCCAGCAGCTTGGTACCAAGAGACATTCAGTACTTC. It translates to CASSLVPRDIQYF. The whole variable domain, remainder taken from reference TRBV5-1 and TRBJ2-4, is KAGVTQTPRYLIKTRGQQVTLSCSPISGHRSVSWYQQTPGQGLQFLFEYFSETQRNKGNFPGRFSGRQFSNSRSEMNVSTLELGDSALYLCASSLVPRDIQYFGAGTRLSVL.

The chain combines TRBV7-2 with TRBJ2-5; 7 bases map to TRBD2. The J segment lost 1 base and the V segment lost 1 base, leaving 0 bases of the junction unmatched. Per germline, CDR1 SGHTA and CDR2 FQGNSA. The CDR3 has 14 residues. The CDR3 DNA reads TGTGCCAGCAGCTTAGAGCGGGGCCAAGAGACCCAGTACTTC. Amino acid sequence: CASSLERGQETQYF.

The chain uses TRBV7-9 and TRBJ1-1; 7 bases map to TRBD1. V was clipped by 2 bases and J by 5 bases; unmatched bases: 8. Germline V lookup: CDR1 SEHNR, CDR2 FQNEAQ (reference sequence). The CDR3 is 15 residues long. The CDR3 loop reads CASSLHLTGVTEAFF. The CDR3 DNA reads TGTGCCAGCAGCTTACATCTAACAGGGGTTACTGAAGCTTTCTTT.

This sequence joins TRBV4-2 and TRBJ1-2, with D perhaps TRBD1 (6 bases). Germline-derived CDR1 and CDR2 are LGHNA and YNFKEQ. The CDR3 extends over 15 amino acids. The V end was cut by 1 base, the J end by 6 bases, with 15 bases between. The CDR3 sequence is CASSQAERTGNGYTF. In DNA form, the CDR3 reads TGTGCCAGCAGCCAAGCCGAACGTACAGGGAATGGCTACACCTTC.

The chain recombines TRBV30 with TRBJ1-5; a weak D match, TRBD1 (5 bases). The CDR3 consists of 14 residues. From germline, CDR1 is GTSNPN and CDR2 SVGIG (reference sequence). V was trimmed by 1 base and J by 9 bases, leaving 16 bases between them. Here the CDR3 reads CAWSADIRAGPQHF. As DNA, the CDR3 is TGTGCCTGGAGTGCGGACATAAGAGCAGGGCCCCAGCATTTT.

This clone is labeled medium-sized. The chain has TRBV4-2 and TRBJ2-5; TRBD2 agrees at 11 bases. The trim removed 4 bases at V and 5 bases at J, leaving 9 bases unmatched. The CDR3 spans 16 residues. CDR1 is LGHNA, CDR2 YNFKEQ, per germline. CDR3 bases: TGTGCCAGCAGCCCCCAGACTAGCGGGGTCGCTGAGACCCAGTACTTC. Its protein product is CASSPQTSGVAETQYF.

The chain has TRBV29-1 and TRBJ1-1; TRBD1 might be the D (5 bases). The V gene's germline CDR1 is SQVTM and CDR2 ANQGSEA. The V gene lost 7 bases and the J gene lost 1 base, with 7 bases spanning the gap. This CDR3 comprises 11 residues. CDR3 amino acids: CSGRANTEAFF. CDR3 sequence (DNA): TGCAGCGGCAGGGCGAACACTGAAGCTTTCTTT.

The genes are TRBV4-1 and TRBJ2-5, with 7 bases identical to TRBD2. The CDR3 covers 14 residues. The V gene's germline CDR1 is MGHRA and CDR2 YSYEKL. Trimming at V came to 3 bases and at J to 7 bases, leaving 8 bases not matched to a gene. The CDR3 DNA sequence: TGCGCCAGCAGCCACCCCGGACTAGTCGGGACCCAGTACTTC. It yields the protein CASSHPGLVGTQYF.

This chain connects TRBV4-3 to TRBJ1-5; D is unresolved. V was cut by 1 base and J by 7 bases, with 8 bases left in between. Germline CDR1 reads LGHNA; CDR2 reads YSLEER. The CDR3 totals 13 residues. CDR3 DNA: TGCGCCAGCAGCCAAGGGGTCGGGCAGCCCCAGCATTTT. As protein: CASSQGVGQPQHF.

The gene calls are TRBV5-5 and TRBJ1-5, with no clear D. The germline gives CDR1 SGHKS, CDR2 YYEKEE (reference sequence). V was trimmed by 1 base and J by 10 bases, leaving 18 bases between them. This CDR3 region has 15 residues. The CDR3 sequence is CASSLLFGDGGPQHF. The CDR3 nucleotides read TGTGCCAGCAGCTTGCTTTTCGGGGATGGTGGCCCCCAGCATTTT.

A single count supports this clone. V usage is TRBV6-5 and J usage is TRBJ2-1; tentatively, D is TRBD2 (7 bases). The CDR3 totals 15 residues. V was trimmed by 5 bases and J by 4 bases, leaving 15 bases between them. Germline V CDR1 and CDR2: MNHEY, SVGAGI. This CDR3 is CASSRRGPSYNEQFF. CDR3 nucleotide sequence: TGTGCCAGCAGTAGGCGGGGGCCTAGTTACAATGAGCAGTTCTTC.

The chain recombines TRBV19 with TRBJ1-5; D uncertain. This CDR3 comprises 17 residues. CDR1 LNHDA and CDR2 SQIVND come from the germline V gene (reference sequence). Trimming took 10 bases from V and 3 from J, leaving 25 bases between them. DNA for the CDR3: TGTGCCACCGGGTCCTACTCGGGGAGTATGGCCAATCAGCCCCAGCATTTT. As protein: CATGSYSGSMANQPQHF.

The chain has TRBV9 and TRBJ1-4, with 10 bases identical to TRBD1. The CDR3 is 17 residues long. Germline loops: CDR1 SGDLS, CDR2 YYNGEE. V dropped 4 bases and J dropped 8; count of bases not matched to a gene: 14. CDR3 bases: TGTGCCAGCAGCCCGTCCCGGGACAGGGGAGGGTTCGAAAAACTGTTTTTT. Translation gives CASSPSRDRGGFEKLFF.

The V gene is TRBV18, the J gene TRBJ1-3, with D unclear. Between the trimmed V and J ends, which lost 0 bases and 4 bases, there was a span of 19 bases. The germline CDR1 and CDR2 sequences are KGHSH and LQKENI. This CDR3 is built from 18 residues. The CDR3, as DNA: TGTGCCAGCTCACCACCTGCCGCGTCTCTATTGGAGGGAAACACCATATATTTT. It codes for CASSPPAASLLEGNTIYF.

This chain connects TRBV10-3 to TRBJ2-3, with 11 bases matching TRBD2. V gave up 7 bases and J gave up 3 bases; unmatched junction bases: 9. The CDR3 loop spans 16 amino acids. Germline CDR1 is ENHRY and CDR2 is SYGVKD. The CDR3 DNA sequence: TGTGCCATCACCGAGGGTCTAGCGGGGGGTACAGATACGCAGTATTTT. It encodes CAITEGLAGGTDTQYF.

The table lists this clone with a few counts. The chain employs TRBV4-2 and TRBJ1-4; TRBD1 matches 7 bases. The CDR3 is 19 residues long. Germline lookup yields CDR1 LGHNA and CDR2 YNFKEQ. V trimming: 0 bases; J trimming: 2 bases; junction bases outside the gene matches: 12. The CDR3 loop is CASSQDPLRPTGTNEKLFF. DNA of the CDR3: TGTGCCAGCAGCCAAGACCCCCTGAGGCCGACAGGGACTAATGAAAAACTGTTTTTT.

The chain carries TRBV3-1 (or the pseudogene TRBV3-2) and TRBJ2-3, with 7 nucleotides matching TRBD1. The ends lost 1 base at V and 4 bases at J; junction bases unmatched: 2. The germline gives CDR1 LGHDT, CDR2 YNNKEL (reference sequence). The CDR3 has 14 residues. The CDR3 here is CASSQGTGSDTQYF. As DNA, the CDR3 is TGTGCCAGCAGCCAAGGGACAGGCTCAGATACGCAGTATTTT.

The chain recombines TRBV18 with TRBJ1-2; possible D gene TRBD1, 5 bases. The CDR3 totals 14 residues. Per the germline V gene, CDR1 is KGHSH and CDR2 is LQKENI. V was clipped by 3 bases and J by 8 bases, with 16 bases between them. In DNA, the CDR3 is TGTGCCAGCTCACCGGCAGGGAATTTTGGCGGCTACACCTTC. It specifies CASSPAGNFGGYTF.

The chain couples TRBV6-5 to TRBJ2-7, with 9 bases aligning to TRBD1. The CDR3 is made up of 15 amino acids. J lost 3 bases, V lost 6 bases, and 9 bases had no gene match. Germline V gene lookup returns CDR1 MNHEY and CDR2 SVGAGI. CDR3 DNA: TGTGCCAGCAGCACGATAGGACAGGGGAACTACGAGCAGTACTTC. Encoded protein: CASSTIGQGNYEQYF.

The chain has TRBV3-1 (or the pseudogene TRBV3-2) and TRBJ2-5; maybe TRBD2 (6 bases). The V gene lost 1 base and the J gene lost 0 bases, with 12 bases spanning the gap. The CDR3 totals 16 residues. In germline, CDR1 is LGHDT, CDR2 YNNKEL (reference sequence). The CDR3 nucleotides read TGTGCCAGCAGCCAAGTTTACCCTAGCGACCAAGAGACCCAGTACTTC. This translates into CASSQVYPSDQETQYF.

This clone was counted once. This chain connects TRBV18 to TRBJ2-2; D perhaps matches TRBD1 (5 bases). The CDR3 spans 14 residues. The V end was cut by 6 bases, the J end by 6 bases, with 14 bases between. The germline V gene encodes CDR1 KGHSH and CDR2 LQKENI. The CDR3 DNA reads as TGTGCCAGCTCGCGTTCGACAGTGTCCGGGGAGCTGTTTTTT. It codes for CASSRSTVSGELFF.

The chain joins TRBV5-1 to TRBJ2-2; no clear D. CDR3 size: 14 residues. The V gene lost 0 bases and the J gene lost 7 bases, with 10 bases spanning the gap. From germline, CDR1 is SGHRS and CDR2 YFSETQ. The CDR3 is CASSLAGVDGELFF. CDR3 bases: TGCGCCAGCAGCTTGGCCGGTGTTGACGGGGAGCTGTTTTTT.

The V and J genes are TRBV27 and TRBJ2-7; D might be TRBD1 (6 bases). The CDR3 is 14 amino acids. Germline CDR1 is MNHEY and CDR2 is SMNVEV (reference sequence). V lost 2 bases and J 7 bases, leaving 15 bases between the germline ends. The CDR3 sequence: CASSLRGRGSEQYF. The DNA for the CDR3 is TGTGCCAGCAGTTTAAGGGGCAGGGGTTCTGAGCAGTACTTC.

The chain carries TRBV18 and TRBJ2-7; 7 bases align to TRBD1. CDR3 size: 19 residues. V lost 3 bases to trimming and J lost 1 base; unmatched junction nucleotides: 18. Germline assignment: CDR1 KGHSH and CDR2 LQKENI. The CDR3: CASSPWTKQGQKDSYEQYF. In DNA, the CDR3 is TGTGCCAGCTCACCTTGGACCAAACAGGGACAGAAAGATTCCTACGAGCAGTACTTC.

The chain employs TRBV11-3 and TRBJ2-2; 12 positions match TRBD2. With 5 bases clipped from V and 5 bases from J, the junction kept 3 bases outside the gene matches. Per germline, CDR1 SGHNT and CDR2 YENEEA. The CDR3 consists of 15 residues. CDR3 DNA: TGTGCCAGCAGCCTAGCGGGGGGGCGTACCGGGGAGCTGTTTTTT. Its translation: CASSLAGGRTGELFF.

In its sample, this clone was seen once. Other DNA variants within this sample encode the same CDR3. The chain combines TRBV27 with TRBJ1-5; D is possibly TRBD1 (6 bases). This CDR3 contains 13 residues. The V and J ends lost 4 bases and 4 bases respectively, with 8 bases between them. CDR1 and CDR2 from the germline V gene are MNHEY and SMNVEV (reference sequence). CDR3 region: CASSYRVNQPQHF. The CDR3 nucleotides read TGTGCCAGCAGTTACAGGGTAAATCAGCCCCAGCATTTT.

The J gene is TRBJ2-1, the V gene TRBV2; TRBD2 matches 10 bases. Germline V gene sequence: CDR1 SNHLY, CDR2 FYNNEI. This CDR3 spans 15 amino acids. Trimming cost V 6 bases and J 6 bases; bases outside gene matches: 8. The CDR3 protein is CASSHLAGVGNEQFF. The CDR3 nucleotides read TGTGCCAGCAGCCACCTAGCGGGGGTGGGCAATGAGCAGTTCTTC.